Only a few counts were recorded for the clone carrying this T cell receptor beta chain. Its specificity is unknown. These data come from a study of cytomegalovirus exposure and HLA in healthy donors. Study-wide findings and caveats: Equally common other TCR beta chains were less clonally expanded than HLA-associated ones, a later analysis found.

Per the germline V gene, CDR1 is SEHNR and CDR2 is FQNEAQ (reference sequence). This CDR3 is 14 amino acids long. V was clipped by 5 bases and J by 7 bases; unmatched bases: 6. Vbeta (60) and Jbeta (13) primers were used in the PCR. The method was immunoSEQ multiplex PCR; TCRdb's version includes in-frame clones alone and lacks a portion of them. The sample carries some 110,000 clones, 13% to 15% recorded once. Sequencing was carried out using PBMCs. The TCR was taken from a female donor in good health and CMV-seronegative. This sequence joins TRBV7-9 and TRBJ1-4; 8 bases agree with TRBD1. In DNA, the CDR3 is TGTGCCAGCAGCCCCAGGGGGCGCGGTGAAAAACTGTTTTTT. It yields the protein CASSPRGRGEKLFF.